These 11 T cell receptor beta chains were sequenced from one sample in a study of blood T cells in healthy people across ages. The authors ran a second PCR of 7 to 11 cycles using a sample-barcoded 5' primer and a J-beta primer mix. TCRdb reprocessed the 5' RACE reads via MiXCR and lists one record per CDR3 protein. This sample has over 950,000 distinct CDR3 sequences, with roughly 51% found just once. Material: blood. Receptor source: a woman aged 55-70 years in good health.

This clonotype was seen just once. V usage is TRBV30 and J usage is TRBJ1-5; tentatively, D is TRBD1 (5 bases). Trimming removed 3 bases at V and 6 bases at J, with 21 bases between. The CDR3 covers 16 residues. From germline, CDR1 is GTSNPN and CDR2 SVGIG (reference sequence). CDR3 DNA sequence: TGTGCCTGGAGCGGAACAGGTCCTTTGTTGGCTCAGCCCCAGCATTTT. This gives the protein CAWSGTGPLLAQPQHF.

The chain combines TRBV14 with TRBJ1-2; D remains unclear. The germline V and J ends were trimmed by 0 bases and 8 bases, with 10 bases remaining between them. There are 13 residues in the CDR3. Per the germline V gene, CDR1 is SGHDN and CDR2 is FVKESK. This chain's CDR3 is CASSQEMSIGYTF. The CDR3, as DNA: TGTGCCAGCAGCCAAGAAATGTCGATCGGCTACACCTTC.

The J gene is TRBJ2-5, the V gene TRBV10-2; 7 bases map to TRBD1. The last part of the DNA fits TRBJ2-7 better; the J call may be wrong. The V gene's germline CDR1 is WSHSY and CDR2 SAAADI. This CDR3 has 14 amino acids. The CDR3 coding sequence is TGCGCCAGCAGGCCAGGGACAGCGATGTACGAGCAGTACTTC. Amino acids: CASRPGTAMYEQYF.

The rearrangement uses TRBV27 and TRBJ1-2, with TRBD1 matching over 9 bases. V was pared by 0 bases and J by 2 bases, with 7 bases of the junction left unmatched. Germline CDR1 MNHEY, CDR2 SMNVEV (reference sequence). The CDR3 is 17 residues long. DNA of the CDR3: TGTGCCAGCAGTTTATCAAGACTGGGGACAGGGAACTATGGCTACACCTTC. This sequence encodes CASSLSRLGTGNYGYTF.

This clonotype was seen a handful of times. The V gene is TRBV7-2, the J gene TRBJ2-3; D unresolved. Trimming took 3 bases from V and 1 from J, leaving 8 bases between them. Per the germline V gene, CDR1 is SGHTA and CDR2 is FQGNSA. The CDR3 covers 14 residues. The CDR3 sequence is CASSLQSRTDTQYF. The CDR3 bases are TGTGCCAGCAGCTTGCAAAGCCGCACAGATACGCAGTATTTT.

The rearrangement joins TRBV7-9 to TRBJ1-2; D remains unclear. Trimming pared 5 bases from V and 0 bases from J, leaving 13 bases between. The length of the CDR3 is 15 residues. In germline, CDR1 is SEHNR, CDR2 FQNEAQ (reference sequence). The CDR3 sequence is CASSPPKGSNYGYTF. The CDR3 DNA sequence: TGTGCCAGCAGCCCCCCCAAAGGCTCTAACTATGGCTACACCTTC.

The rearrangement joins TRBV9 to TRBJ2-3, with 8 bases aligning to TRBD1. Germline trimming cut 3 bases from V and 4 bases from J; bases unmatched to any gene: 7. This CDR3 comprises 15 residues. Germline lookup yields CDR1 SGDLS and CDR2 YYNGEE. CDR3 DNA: TGTGCCAGCAGCGGAGCCTGGACAGGGTCAGATACGCAGTATTTT. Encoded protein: CASSGAWTGSDTQYF.

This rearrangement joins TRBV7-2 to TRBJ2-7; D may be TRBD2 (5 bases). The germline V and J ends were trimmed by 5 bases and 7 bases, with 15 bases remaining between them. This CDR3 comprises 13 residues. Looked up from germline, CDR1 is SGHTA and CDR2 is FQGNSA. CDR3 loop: CASSKVRGNEQYF. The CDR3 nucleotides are TGTGCCAGCAGCAAAGTCAGAGGGAATGAGCAGTACTTC.

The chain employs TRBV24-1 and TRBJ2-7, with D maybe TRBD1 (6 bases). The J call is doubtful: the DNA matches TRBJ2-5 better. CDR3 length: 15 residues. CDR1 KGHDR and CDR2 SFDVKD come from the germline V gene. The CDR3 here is CATSDTGLVSETQYF. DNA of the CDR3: TGTGCCACCAGTGATACAGGGCTTGTCAGCGAGACCCAGTACTTC.

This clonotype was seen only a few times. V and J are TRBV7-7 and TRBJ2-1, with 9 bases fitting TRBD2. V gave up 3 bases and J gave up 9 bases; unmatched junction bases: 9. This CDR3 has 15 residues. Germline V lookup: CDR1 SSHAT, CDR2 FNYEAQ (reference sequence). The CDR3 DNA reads TGTGCCAGCAGCTTGGCGGGAGGGGGACTAAGTGAGCAGTTCTTC. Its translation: CASSLAGGGLSEQFF.

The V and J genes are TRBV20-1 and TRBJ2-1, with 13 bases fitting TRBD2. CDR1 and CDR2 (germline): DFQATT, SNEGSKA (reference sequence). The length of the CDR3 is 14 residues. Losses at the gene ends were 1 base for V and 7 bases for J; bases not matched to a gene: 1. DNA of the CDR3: TGCAGTGCTAGAGGGACTAGCGGGAGAAATGAGCAGTTCTTC. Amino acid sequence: CSARGTSGRNEQFF.